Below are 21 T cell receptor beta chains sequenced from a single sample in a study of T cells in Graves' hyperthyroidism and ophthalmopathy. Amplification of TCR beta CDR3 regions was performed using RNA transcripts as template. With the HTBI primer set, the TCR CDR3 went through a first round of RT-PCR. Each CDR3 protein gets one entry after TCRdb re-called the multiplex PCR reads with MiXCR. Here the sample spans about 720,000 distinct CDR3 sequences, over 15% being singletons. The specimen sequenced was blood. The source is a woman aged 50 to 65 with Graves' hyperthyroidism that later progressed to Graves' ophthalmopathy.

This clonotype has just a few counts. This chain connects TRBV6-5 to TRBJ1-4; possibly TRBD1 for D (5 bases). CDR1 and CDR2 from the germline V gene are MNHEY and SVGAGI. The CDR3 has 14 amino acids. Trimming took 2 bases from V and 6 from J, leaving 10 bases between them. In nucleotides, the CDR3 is TGTGCCAGCAGTTACAGCGGGACCGATGAAAAACTGTTTTTT. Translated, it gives CASSYSGTDEKLFF.

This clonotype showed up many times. The DNA for the CDR3 is TGTGCCAGCCGACAGGGGGGTCCTTATGAGCAGTTCTTC. As protein: CASRQGGPYEQFF. J is TRBJ2-1 and V is TRBV2; TRBD1 matches 9 bases. Trimming removed 8 bases from V and 8 bases from J; junction bases left unmatched: 7. In germline, CDR1 is SNHLY, CDR2 FYNNEI. This CDR3 contains 13 residues.

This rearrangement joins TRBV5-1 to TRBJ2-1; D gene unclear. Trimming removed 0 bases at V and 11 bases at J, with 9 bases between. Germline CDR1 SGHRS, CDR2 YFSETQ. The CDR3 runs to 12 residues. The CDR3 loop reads CASSLVGEQQFF. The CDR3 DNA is TGCGCCAGCAGCTTGGTTGGGGAACAGCAGTTCTTC.

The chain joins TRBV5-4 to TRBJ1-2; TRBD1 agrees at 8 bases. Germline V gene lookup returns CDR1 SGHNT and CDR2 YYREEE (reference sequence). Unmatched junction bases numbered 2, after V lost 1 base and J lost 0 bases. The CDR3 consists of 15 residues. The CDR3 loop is CASSLRTGSNYGYTF. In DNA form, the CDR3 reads TGTGCCAGCAGCTTGCGGACAGGGTCTAACTATGGCTACACCTTC.

The CDR3 loop is CASSEAGVGGTEAFF. Written as DNA, the CDR3 is TGTGCCAGCAGTGAGGCGGGAGTAGGGGGCACTGAAGCTTTCTTT. This chain uses TRBV25-1 with TRBJ1-1, with a tentative D call TRBD1 (6 bases). V was trimmed by 3 bases and J by 4 bases, leaving 15 bases between them. The CDR3 sequence is 15 residues long. CDR1 and CDR2 (germline): MGHDK, SYGVNS.

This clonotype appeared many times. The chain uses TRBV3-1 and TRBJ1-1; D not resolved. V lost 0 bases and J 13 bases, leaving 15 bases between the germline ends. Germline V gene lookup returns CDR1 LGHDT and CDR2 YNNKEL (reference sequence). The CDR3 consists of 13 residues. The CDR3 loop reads CASSQDLMGLGFF. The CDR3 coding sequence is TGTGCCAGCAGCCAAGATCTTATGGGGTTGGGTTTCTTT.

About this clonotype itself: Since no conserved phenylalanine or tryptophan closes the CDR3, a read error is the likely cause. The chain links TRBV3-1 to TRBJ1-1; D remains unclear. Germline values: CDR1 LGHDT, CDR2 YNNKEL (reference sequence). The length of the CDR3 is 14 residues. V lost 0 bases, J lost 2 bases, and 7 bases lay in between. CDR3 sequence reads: CASSQDIRNTEAFS. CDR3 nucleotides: TGTGCCAGCAGCCAAGATATCCGTAACACTGAAGCTTTCTCT.

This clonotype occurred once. The CDR3 reads CSARGASATDTQYF. CDR3 sequence (DNA): TGCAGTGCTAGAGGGGCTAGCGCCACAGATACGCAGTATTTT. The rearrangement joins TRBV20-1 to TRBJ2-3; D is possibly TRBD2 (6 bases). With 1 base removed from V and 2 bases from J, the gap between germline ends came to 10 bases. This CDR3 is 14 amino acids long. Germline CDR1 reads DFQATT; CDR2 reads SNEGSKA (reference sequence).

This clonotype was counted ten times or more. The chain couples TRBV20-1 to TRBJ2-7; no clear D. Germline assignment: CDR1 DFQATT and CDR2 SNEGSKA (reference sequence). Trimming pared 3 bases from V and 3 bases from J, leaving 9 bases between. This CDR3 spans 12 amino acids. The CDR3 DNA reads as TGCAGTGCTAGCACAGAGAACTACGAGCAGTACTTC. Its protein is CSASTENYEQYF.

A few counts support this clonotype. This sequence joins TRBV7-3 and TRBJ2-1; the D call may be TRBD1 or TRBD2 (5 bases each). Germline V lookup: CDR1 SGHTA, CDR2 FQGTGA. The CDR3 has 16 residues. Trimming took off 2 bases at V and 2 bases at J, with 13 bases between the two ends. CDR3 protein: CASSLSGPPPYNEQFF. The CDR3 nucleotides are TGTGCCAGCAGCTTATCGGGACCTCCACCCTACAATGAGCAGTTCTTC.

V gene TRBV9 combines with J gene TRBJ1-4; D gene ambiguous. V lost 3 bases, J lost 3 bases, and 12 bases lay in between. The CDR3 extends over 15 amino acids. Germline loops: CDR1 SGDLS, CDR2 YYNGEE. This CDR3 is CASSAEGSANEKLFF. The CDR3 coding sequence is TGTGCCAGCAGCGCCGAGGGCTCGGCTAATGAAAAACTGTTTTTT.

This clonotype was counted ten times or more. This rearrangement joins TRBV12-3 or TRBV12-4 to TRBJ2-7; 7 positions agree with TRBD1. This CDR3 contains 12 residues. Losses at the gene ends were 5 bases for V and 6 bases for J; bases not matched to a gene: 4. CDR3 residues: CASSPGTVEQYF. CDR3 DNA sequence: TGTGCCAGCAGTCCAGGGACAGTCGAGCAGTACTTC.

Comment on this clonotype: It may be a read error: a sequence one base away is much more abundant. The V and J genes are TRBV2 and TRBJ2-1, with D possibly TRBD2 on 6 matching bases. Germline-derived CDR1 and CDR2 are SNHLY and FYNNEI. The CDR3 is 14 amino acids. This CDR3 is CASMGGNPYNEQLF. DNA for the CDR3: TGTGCCAGTATGGGGGGAAACCCCTACAATGAGCAGCTCTTC.

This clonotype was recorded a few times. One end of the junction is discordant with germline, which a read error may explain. CDR3: CASSLDRGNTVDHPQHF. The CDR3 bases are TGTGCCAGCAGCTTAGACAGGGGTAATACAGTAGATCACCCCCAGCATTTT. V is TRBV7-8 and J is TRBJ1-5, with 7 positions matching TRBD1. The CDR3 totals 17 residues. Germline CDR1 and CDR2: SGHVS and FQNEAQ.

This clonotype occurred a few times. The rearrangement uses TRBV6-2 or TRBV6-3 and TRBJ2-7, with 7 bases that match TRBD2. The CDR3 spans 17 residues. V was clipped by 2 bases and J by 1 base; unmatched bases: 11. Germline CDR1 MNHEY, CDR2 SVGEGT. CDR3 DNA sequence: TGTGCCAGCAGTTACCCAAGCGTTGCGGGGGTATCCTACGAGCAGTACTTC. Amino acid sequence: CASSYPSVAGVSYEQYF.

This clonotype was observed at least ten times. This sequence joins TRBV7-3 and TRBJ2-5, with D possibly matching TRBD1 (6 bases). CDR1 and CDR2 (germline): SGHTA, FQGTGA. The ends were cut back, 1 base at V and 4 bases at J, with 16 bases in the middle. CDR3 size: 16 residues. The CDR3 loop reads CASSLNSGRGGETQYF. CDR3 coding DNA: TGTGCCAGCAGCTTAAACTCGGGCCGAGGGGGAGAGACCCAGTACTTC.

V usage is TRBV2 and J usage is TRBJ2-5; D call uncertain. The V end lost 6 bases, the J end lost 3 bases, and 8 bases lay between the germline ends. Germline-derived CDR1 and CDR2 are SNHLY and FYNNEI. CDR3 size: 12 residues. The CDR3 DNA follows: TGTGCCAGCAGGTGGAGTAAAGAGACCCAGTACTTC. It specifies CASRWSKETQYF.

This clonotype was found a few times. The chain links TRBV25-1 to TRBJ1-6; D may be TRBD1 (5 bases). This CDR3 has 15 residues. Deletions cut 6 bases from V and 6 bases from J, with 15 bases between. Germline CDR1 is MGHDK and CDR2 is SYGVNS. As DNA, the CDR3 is TGTGCCAGCAGGGGCACACACAGGAGTAATTCACCCCTCCACTTT. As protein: CASRGTHRSNSPLHF. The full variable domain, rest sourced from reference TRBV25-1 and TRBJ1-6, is EADIYQTPRYLVIGTGKKITLECSQTMGHDKMYWYQQDPGMELHLIHYSYGVNSTEKGDLSSESTVSRIRTEHFPLTLESARPSHTSQYLCASRGTHRSNSPLHFGNGTRLTVT.

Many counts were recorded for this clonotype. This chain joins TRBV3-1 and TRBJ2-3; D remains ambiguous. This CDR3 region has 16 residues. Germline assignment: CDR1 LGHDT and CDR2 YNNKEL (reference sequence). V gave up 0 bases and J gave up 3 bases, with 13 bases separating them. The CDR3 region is CASSQESGKITDTQYF. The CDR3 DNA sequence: TGTGCCAGCAGCCAAGAGAGTGGGAAGATTACAGATACGCAGTATTTT.

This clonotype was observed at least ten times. In DNA form, the CDR3 reads TGTGCCAGCAGCGGACAGTTAGTATATGGCTACACCTTC. Protein product: CASSGQLVYGYTF. The chain links TRBV6-1 to TRBJ1-2, with TRBD1 as a possible D gene (6 bases). This CDR3 is 13 amino acids long. Trimming removed 6 bases from V and 5 bases from J, with 13 bases in between. Looked up from germline, CDR1 is MNHNS and CDR2 is SASEGT.

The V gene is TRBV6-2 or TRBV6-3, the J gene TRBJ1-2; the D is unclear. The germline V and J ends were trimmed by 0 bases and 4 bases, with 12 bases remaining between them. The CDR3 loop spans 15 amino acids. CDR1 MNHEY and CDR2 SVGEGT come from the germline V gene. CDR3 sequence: CASSYSQEDPYGYTF. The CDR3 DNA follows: TGTGCCAGCAGTTACTCACAAGAGGACCCCTATGGCTACACCTTC.